The clone carrying this T cell receptor (beta chain) was picked up many times. Its antigen is as yet unknown. This record comes from a study of beta chain bispecific antibodies for T cell cancers. Study summary: HPB-ALL carried surface TRBV5-5, while Jurkat carried TRBV12-3. General study points: Most targeted TRBV signal came from the leukemia cell line cells, not normal T cells. Anti-TRBV12 exposure, compared with anti-CD19, reduced the TRBV12-3 proportion of TRBV signal by around 99%.

Clonotypes were quantified using unique molecular identifier barcodes. TCRdb re-called the 5' RACE reads with MiXCR, one entry per CDR3 protein. The sample shows 9,000 or so distinct CDR3 sequences, roughly 2.2% of them seen only once. Either OKT3 anti-CD3 antibody or CD3/CD28 beads expanded T cells from blood mononuclear cells over roughly 3 days. Culture medium contained IL-2 at 75 to 100 IU/ml and IL-7 at approximately 5 ng/ml. The CDR3 totals 14 residues. Germline assignment: CDR1 SQVTM and CDR2 ANQGSEA. V lost 2 bases, J lost 7 bases, and 14 bases lay in between. Material: T cells from a healthy donor cultured with Jurkat leukemia cells, obtained from a culture containing an anti-CD19 bispecific antibody. The receptor comes from a human donor in good health. Some clones in this sample may be carry-over from other donors' samples. This rearrangement joins TRBV29-1 to TRBJ1-4, with a tentative D call TRBD1 (6 bases). This CDR3 is CSVEMAGVSEKLFF. For the CDR3, the DNA is TGCAGCGTTGAAATGGCAGGGGTTTCTGAAAAACTGTTTTTT. Combining the CDR3 with reference TRBV29-1 and TRBJ1-4 gives the whole variable domain SAVISQKPSRDICQRGTSLTIQCQVDSQVTMMFWYRQQPGQSLTLIATANQGSEATYESGFVIDKFPISRPNLTFSTLTVSNMSPEDSSIYLCSVEMAGVSEKLFFGSGTQLSVL.